The clone carrying this T cell receptor beta chain was picked up a small number of times. The draw of peripheral blood yielded 8.5 to 10 milliliters from each donor. The authors ran a second PCR of about 7 to 11 cycles using a sample-barcoded 5' primer and a J-beta primer mix. A template-switch adaptor containing 12 random nucleotides labeled each cDNA molecule. Each of the samples gave a minimum of 2.5 million paired-end reads that contained CDR3. TCRdb reprocessed the 5' RACE reads via MiXCR and lists one record per CDR3 protein. The repertoire holds around 800,000 distinct CDR3 sequences, about 26% seen once, with over 2.5% in the top ten. The source of the sample is a study of blood T cells in healthy people across ages. V lost 6 bases and J 4 bases, leaving 16 bases between the germline ends. This CDR3 spans 15 amino acids. Germline CDR1 and CDR2: MNHEY and SVGAGI. These records were also assigned to another study, of T cells of mothers and their children. From that study: The donor cohort consisted of three healthy Caucasian mothers and their six children.

The sequencing input was blood. The clonotype originates from a boy between 5 and 17 years old in good health. This chain links TRBV6-5 with TRBJ1-3, with D perhaps TRBD1 (6 bases). As DNA, the CDR3 is TGTGCCAGCAGCTATCTACAGGGAGAAGGAAACACCATATATTTT. As protein: CASSYLQGEGNTIYF.